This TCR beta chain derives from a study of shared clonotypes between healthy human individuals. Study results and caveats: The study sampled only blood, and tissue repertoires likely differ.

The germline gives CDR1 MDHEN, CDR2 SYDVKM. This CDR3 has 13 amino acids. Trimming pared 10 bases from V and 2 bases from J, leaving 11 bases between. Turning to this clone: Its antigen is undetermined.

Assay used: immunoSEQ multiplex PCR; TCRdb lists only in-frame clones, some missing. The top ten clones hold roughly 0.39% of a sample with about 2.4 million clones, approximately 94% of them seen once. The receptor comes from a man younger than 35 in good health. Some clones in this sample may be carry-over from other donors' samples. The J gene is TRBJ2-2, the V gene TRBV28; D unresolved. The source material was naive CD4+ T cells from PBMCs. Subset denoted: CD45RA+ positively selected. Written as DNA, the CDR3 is TGTGCCACAGACGGATCCAACACCGGGGAGCTGTTTTTT. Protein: CATDGSNTGELFF.